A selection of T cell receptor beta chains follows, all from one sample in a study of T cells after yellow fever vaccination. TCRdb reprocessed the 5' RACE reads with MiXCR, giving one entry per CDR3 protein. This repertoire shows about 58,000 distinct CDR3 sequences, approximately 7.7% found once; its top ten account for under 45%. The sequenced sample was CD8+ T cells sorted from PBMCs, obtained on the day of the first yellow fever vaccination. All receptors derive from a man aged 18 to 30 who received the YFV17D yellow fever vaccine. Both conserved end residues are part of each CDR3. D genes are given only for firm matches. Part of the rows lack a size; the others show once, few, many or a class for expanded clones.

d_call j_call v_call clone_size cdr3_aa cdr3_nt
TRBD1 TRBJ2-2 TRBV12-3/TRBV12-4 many CASSPGQVYTGELFF TGTGCCAGCAGTCCGGGACAGGTTTACACCGGGGAGCTGTTTTTT
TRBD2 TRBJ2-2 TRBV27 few CASRTWLAVTGELFF TGTGCCAGCCGGACGTGGCTAGCGGTCACCGGGGAGCTGTTTTTT
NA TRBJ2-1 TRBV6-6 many CASRTQGIEFF TGTGCCAGCAGAACGCAGGGGATCGAATTCTTC
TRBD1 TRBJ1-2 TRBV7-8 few CASSLAGQGGSYGYTF TGTGCCAGCAGCTTAGCGGGACAGGGTGGTAGCTATGGCTACACCTTC
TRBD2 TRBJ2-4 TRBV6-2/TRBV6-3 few CASSSEGGLQYF TGTGCCAGCAGTTCGGAGGGAGGGCTTCAGTACTTC
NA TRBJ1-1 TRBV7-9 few CASRPSTGVNTEAFF TGTGCCAGCAGGCCTTCGACAGGAGTGAACACTGAAGCTTTCTTT
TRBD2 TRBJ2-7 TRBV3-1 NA CASSPKLAGTYEQYF TGTGCCAGCAGCCCGAAACTAGCGGGAACCTACGAGCAGTACTTC
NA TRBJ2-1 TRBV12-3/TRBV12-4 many CASSLGQGNEQFF TGTGCCAGCAGTTTAGGGCAGGGCAATGAGCAGTTCTTC
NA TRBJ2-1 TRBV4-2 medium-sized CASSQEGSTSYNEQFF TGTGCCAGCAGCCAAGAGGGATCTACCTCCTACAATGAGCAGTTCTTC
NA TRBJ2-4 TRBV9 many CASSVGRGIDPQYF TGTGCCAGCAGCGTAGGGAGGGGTATCGATCCTCAGTACTTC
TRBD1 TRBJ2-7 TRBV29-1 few CSGVLGTGSYEQYF TGCAGCGGTGTTTTGGGGACAGGCTCCTACGAGCAGTACTTC
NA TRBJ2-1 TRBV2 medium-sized CASSGPYNEQFF TGTGCCAGCAGTGGACCCTACAATGAGCAGTTCTTC
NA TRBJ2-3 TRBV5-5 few CASSFYSSTDTQYF TGTGCCAGCAGCTTCTACTCTAGCACAGATACGCAGTATTTT
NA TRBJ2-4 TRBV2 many CASMDFSGPKNIQYF TGTGCCAGCATGGATTTTTCGGGACCCAAAAACATTCAGTACTTC
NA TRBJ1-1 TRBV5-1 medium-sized CASKEPRVGDTEAFF TGCGCCAGCAAGGAACCTCGCGTAGGGGACACTGAAGCTTTCTTT
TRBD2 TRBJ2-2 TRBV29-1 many CSVVWGGLETGELFF TGCAGCGTTGTTTGGGGAGGGTTGGAGACCGGGGAGCTGTTTTTT
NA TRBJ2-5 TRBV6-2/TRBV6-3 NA CASSLRWQETQYF TGTGCCAGCAGCCTGCGTTGGCAAGAGACCCAGTACTTC
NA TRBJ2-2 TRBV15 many CATSKGERFGTGELFF TGTGCCACCAGCAAAGGGGAACGGTTTGGCACCGGGGAGCTGTTTTTT
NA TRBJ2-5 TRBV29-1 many CSVEVAGSQETQYF TGCAGCGTTGAGGTGGCTGGATCTCAAGAGACCCAGTACTTC
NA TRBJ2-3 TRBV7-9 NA CASYSTLGRGVTDTQYF TGTGCCAGCTACTCAACTTTAGGAAGGGGAGTCACAGATACGCAGTATTTT
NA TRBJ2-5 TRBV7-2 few CASSLAGGAQETQYF TGTGCCAGCAGCTTAGCGGGGGGGGCCCAAGAGACCCAGTACTTC
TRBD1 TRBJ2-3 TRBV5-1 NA CASSPGQGFSTDTQYF TGCGCCAGCAGCCCGGGACAGGGATTTAGCACAGATACGCAGTATTTT
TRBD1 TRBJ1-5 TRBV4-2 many CASSQDRGTGNQPQHF TGTGCCAGCAGCCAGGACAGGGGTACGGGCAATCAGCCCCAGCATTTT
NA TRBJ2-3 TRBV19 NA CASSHWVTDTQYF TGTGCCAGTAGTCATTGGGTCACAGATACGCAGTATTTT
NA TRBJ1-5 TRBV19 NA CASSTEGWQPQHF TGTGCCAGTAGTACCGAGGGTTGGCAGCCCCAGCATTTT
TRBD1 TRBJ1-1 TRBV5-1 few CASSLAGTVRNTEAFF TGCGCCAGCAGCTTGGCAGGGACAGTTAGGAACACTGAAGCTTTCTTT
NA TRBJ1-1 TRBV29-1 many CSVEGANLNTEAFF TGCAGCGTTGAGGGGGCCAACCTGAACACTGAAGCTTTCTTT
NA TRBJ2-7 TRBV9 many CASSVNPGQINEQYF TGTGCCAGCAGCGTAAACCCTGGACAGATCAACGAGCAGTACTTC
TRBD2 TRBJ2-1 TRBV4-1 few CASSRREGTETPTSGGENEQFF TGCGCCAGCAGCCGGCGGGAAGGGACAGAAACCCCGACTAGCGGGGGGGAGAATGAGCAGTTCTTC
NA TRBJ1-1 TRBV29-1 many CSVAPGGVEAFF TGCAGCGTTGCTCCCGGGGGGGTTGAAGCTTTCTTT
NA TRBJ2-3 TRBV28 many CASSSGSSTDTQYF TGTGCCAGCAGTTCGGGATCGAGCACAGATACGCAGTATTTT
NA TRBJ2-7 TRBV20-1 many CSARDRSYEQYF TGCAGTGCTAGGGACAGATCCTACGAGCAGTACTTC
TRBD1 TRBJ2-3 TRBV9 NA CASSETGVDTQYF TGTGCCAGCAGCGAAACAGGGGTAGATACGCAGTATTTT
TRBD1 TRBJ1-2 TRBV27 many CASSPRQGTMNYGYTF TGTGCCAGCAGTCCTCGACAGGGAACAATGAACTATGGCTACACCTTC
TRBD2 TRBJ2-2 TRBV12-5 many CASGLDSGGARHGELFF TGTGCTAGTGGTTTGGACAGCGGGGGGGCCAGGCACGGGGAGCTGTTTTTT
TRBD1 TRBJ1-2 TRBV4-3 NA CASSRSGDRGNGYTF TGCGCCAGCAGCCGATCCGGGGACAGGGGGAATGGCTACACCTTC
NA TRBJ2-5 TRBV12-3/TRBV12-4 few CASSLADPQETQYF TGTGCCAGCAGTTTAGCGGACCCCCAAGAGACCCAGTACTTC
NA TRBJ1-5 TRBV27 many CASGNRAWQPQHF TGTGCCAGCGGCAACAGGGCTTGGCAGCCCCAGCATTTT
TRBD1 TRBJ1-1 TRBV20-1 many CSARDVDRGYSEAFF TGCAGTGCTAGAGATGTGGACAGGGGATACTCTGAAGCTTTCTTT
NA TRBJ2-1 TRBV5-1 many CASSLAVLSHNEQFF TGCGCCAGCAGCTTGGCCGTTCTCAGTCACAATGAGCAGTTCTTC
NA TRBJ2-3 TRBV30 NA CASEGVTDTQYF TGTGCCTCTGAGGGGGTCACAGATACGCAGTATTTT
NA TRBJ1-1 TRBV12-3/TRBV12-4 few CASSWSENTEAFF TGTGCCAGCAGTTGGTCTGAGAACACTGAAGCTTTCTTT
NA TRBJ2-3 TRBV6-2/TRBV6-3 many CASSYSRFVTGDTQYF TGTGCCAGCAGTTACTCGAGGTTCGTGACGGGAGATACGCAGTATTTT
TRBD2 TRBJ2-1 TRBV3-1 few CASRPRTSGSHNEQFF TGTGCCAGCAGACCCAGGACTAGCGGGAGTCACAATGAGCAGTTCTTC
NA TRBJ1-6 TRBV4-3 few CASSLLRTAEGDSPLHF TGCGCCAGCAGCCTGCTACGGACAGCTGAAGGGGATTCACCCCTCCACTTT